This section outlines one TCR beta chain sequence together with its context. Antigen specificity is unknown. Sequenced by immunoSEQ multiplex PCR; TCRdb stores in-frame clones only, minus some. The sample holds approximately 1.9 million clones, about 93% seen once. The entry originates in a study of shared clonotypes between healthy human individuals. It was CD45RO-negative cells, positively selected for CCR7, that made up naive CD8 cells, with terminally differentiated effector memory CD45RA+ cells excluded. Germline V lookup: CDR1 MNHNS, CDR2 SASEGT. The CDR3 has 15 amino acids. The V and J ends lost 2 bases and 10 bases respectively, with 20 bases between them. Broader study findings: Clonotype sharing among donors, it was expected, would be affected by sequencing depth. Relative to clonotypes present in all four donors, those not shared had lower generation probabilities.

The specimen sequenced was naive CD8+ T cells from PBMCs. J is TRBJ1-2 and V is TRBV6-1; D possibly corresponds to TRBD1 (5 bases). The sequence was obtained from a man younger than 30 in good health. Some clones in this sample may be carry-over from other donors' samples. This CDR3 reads CASSELGRDLYDYTF. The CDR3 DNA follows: TGTGCCAGCAGTGAATTGGGACGGGACTTATACGACTACACCTTC.